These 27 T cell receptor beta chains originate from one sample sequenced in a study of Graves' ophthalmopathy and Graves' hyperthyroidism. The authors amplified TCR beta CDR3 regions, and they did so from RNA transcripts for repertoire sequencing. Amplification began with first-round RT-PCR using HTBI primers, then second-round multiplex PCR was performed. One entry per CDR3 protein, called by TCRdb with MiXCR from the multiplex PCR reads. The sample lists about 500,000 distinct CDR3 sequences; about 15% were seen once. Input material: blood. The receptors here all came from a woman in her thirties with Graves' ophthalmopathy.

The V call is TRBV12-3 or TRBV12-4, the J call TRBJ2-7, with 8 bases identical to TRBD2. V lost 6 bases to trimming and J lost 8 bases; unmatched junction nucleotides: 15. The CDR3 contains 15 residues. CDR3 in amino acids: CASSLSGGGGKKQYF. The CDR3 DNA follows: TGTGCCAGCAGCTTATCCGGGGGGGGAGGGAAGAAGCAGTACTTC.

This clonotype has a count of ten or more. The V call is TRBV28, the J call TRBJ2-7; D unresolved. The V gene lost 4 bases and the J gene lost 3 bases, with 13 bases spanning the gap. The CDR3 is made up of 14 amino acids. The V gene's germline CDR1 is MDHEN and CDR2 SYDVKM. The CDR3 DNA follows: TGTGCCAGCAGTTCCCTTGTGGGGTTCTACGAGCAGTACTTC. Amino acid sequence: CASSSLVGFYEQYF.

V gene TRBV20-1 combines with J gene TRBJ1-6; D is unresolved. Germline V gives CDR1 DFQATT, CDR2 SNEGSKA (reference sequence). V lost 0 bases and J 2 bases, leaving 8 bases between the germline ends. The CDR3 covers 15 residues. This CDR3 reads CSARDSQTYNSPLHF. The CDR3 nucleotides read TGCAGTGCTAGAGATTCGCAGACCTATAATTCACCCCTCCACTTT.

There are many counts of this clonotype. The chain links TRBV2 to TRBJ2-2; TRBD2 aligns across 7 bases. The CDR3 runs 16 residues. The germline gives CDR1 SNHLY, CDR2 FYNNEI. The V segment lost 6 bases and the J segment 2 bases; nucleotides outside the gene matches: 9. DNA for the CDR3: TGTGCCAGCAGGTCCGGGACTACACTTAACACCGGGGAGCTGTTTTTT. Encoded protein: CASRSGTTLNTGELFF. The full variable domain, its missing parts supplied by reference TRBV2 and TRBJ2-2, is EPEVTQTPSHQVTQMGQEVILRCVPISNHLYFYWYRQILGQKVEFLVSFYNNEISEKSEIFDDQFSVERPDGSNFTLKIRSTKLEDSAMYFCASRSGTTLNTGELFFGEGSRLTVL.

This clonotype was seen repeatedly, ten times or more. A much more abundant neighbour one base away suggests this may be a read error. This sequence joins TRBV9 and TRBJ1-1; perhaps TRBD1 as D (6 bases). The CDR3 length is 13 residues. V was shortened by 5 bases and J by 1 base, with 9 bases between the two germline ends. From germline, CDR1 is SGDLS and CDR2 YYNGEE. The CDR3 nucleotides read TGTGCCAGCAGTGCGGGACAGAACACTGAAGCTTTCTTT. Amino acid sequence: CASSAGQNTEAFF.

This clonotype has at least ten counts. CDR3 DNA: TGTGCCAGCAGCTTACAGGGGGCCCTACAAGAGACCCAGTACTTC. Its translation: CASSLQGALQETQYF. V usage is TRBV7-2 and J usage is TRBJ2-5; 8 bases agree with TRBD1. J was trimmed by 2 bases and V by 2 bases; bases with no gene match: 4. Germline V gene data show CDR1 as SGHTA and CDR2 as FQGNSA. The CDR3 runs to 15 residues.

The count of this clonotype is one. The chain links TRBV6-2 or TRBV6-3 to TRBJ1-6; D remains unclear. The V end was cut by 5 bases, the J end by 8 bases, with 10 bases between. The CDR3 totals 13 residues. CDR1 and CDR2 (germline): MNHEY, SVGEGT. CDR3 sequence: CASSPAWHSPLHF. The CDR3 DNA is TGTGCCAGCAGTCCCGCCTGGCATTCACCCCTCCACTTT.

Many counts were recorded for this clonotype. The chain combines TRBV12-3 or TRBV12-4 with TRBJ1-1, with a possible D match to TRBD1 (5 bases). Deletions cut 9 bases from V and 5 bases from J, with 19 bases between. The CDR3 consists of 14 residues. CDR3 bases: TGTGCCAGTACCTATGGACAAGGGGAGACTGAAGCTTTCTTT. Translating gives CASTYGQGETEAFF.

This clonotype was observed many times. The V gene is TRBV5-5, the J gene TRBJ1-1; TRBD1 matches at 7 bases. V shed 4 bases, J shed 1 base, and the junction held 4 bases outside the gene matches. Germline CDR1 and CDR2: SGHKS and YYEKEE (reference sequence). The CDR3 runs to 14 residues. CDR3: CASSIRGRNTEAFF. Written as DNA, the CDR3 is TGTGCCAGCAGCATTAGGGGGCGGAACACTGAAGCTTTCTTT. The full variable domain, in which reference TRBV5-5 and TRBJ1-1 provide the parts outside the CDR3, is DAGVTQSPTHLIKTRGQQVTLRCSPISGHKSVSWYQQVLGQGPQFIFQYYEKEERGRGNFPDRFSARQFPNYSSELNVNALLLGDSALYLCASSIRGRNTEAFFGQGTRLTVV.

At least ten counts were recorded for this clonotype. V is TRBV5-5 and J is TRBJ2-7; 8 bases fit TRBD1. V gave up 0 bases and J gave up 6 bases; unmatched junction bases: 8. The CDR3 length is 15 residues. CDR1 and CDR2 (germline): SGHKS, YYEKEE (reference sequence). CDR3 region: CASSLARGLVLEQYF. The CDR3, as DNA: TGTGCCAGCAGCTTGGCCAGGGGGCTTGTTCTCGAGCAGTACTTC.

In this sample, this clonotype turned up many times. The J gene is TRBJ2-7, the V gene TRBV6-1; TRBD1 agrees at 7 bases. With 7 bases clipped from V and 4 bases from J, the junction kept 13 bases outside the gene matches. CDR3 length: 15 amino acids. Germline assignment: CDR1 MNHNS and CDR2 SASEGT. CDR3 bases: TGTGCCAGCAAACACCCGGACAGGCAGTGGTACGAGCAGTACTTC. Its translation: CASKHPDRQWYEQYF.

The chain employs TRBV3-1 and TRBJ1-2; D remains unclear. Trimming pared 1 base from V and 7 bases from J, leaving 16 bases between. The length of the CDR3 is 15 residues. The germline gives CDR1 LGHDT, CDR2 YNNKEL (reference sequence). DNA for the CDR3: TGTGCCAGCAGCCAAGTACCCGATACGGGTGGTGGCTACACCTTC. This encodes CASSQVPDTGGGYTF. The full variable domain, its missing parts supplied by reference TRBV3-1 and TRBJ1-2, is DTAVSQTPKYLVTQMGNDKSIKCEQNLGHDTMYWYKQDSKKFLKIMFSYNNKELIINETVPNRFSPKSPDKAHLNLHINSLELGDSAVYFCASSQVPDTGGGYTFGSGTRLTVV.

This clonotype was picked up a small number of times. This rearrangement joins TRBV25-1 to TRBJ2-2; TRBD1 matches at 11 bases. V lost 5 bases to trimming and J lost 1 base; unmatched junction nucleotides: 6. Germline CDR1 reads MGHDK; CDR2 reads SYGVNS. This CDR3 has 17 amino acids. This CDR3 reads CASSPRTGGLNTGELFF. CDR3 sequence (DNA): TGTGCCAGCAGTCCTAGGACAGGGGGCCTGAACACCGGGGAGCTGTTTTTT.

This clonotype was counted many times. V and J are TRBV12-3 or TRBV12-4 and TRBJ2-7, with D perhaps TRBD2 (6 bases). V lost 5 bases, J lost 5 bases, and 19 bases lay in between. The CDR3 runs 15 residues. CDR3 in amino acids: CASSLAGASAHEQYF. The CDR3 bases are TGTGCCAGCAGTCTGGCTGGGGCTAGCGCCCACGAGCAGTACTTC.

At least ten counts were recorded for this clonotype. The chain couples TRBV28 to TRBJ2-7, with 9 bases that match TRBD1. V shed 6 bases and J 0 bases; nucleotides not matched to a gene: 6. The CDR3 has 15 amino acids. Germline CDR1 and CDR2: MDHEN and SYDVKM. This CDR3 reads CASRTGGPSSYEQYF. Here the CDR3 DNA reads TGTGCCAGCAGGACAGGGGGACCCAGCTCCTACGAGCAGTACTTC.

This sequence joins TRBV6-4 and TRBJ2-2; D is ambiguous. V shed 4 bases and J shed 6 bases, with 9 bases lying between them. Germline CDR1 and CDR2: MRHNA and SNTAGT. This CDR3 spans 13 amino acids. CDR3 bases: TGTGCCAGCAGTGCCCGGGCGTCCGGGGAGCTGTTTTTT. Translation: CASSARASGELFF.

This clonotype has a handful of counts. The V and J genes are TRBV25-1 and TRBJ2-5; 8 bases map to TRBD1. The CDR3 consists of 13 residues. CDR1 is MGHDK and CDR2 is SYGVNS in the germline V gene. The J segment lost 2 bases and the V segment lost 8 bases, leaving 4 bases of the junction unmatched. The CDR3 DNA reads TGTGCCAGCGGGACAGGAACACAAGAGACCCAGTACTTC. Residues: CASGTGTQETQYF.

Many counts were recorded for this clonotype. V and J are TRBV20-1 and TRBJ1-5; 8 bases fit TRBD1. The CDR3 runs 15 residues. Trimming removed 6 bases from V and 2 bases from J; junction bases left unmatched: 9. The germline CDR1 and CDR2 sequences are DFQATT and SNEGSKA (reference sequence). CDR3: CSADHQTGGNQPQHF. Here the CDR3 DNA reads TGCAGTGCGGACCACCAGACAGGGGGCAATCAGCCCCAGCATTTT.

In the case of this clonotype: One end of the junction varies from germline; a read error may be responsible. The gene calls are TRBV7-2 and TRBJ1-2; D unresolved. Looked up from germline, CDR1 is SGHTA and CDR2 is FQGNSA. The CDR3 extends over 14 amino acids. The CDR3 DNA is TGTGCCAGCGGCTTAGGTGGGCCGGACTATGGCTACACCTTC. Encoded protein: CASGLGGPDYGYTF.

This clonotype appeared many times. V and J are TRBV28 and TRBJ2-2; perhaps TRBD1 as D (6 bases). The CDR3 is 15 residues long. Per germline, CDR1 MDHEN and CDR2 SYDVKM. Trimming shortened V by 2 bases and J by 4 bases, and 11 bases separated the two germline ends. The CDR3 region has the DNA TGTGCCAGCAGTTTAGGACAGCTTATCACCGGGGAGCTGTTTTTT. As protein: CASSLGQLITGELFF. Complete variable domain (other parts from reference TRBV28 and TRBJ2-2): DVKVTQSSRYLVKRTGEKVFLECVQDMDHENMFWYRQDPGLGLRLIYFSYDVKMKEKGDIPEGYSVSREKKERFSLILESASTNQTSMYLCASSLGQLITGELFFGEGSRLTVL.

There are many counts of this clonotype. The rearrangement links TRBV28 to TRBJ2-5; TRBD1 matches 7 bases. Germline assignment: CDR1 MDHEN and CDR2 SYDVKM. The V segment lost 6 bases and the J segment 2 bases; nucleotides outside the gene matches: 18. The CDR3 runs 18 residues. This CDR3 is CASSRRVYRGSEQETQYF. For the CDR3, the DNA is TGTGCCAGCAGCCGACGCGTCTACAGGGGATCGGAGCAAGAGACCCAGTACTTC.

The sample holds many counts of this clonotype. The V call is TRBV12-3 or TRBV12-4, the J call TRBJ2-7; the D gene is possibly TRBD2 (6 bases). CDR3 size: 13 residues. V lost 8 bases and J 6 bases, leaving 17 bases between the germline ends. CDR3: CASSRGPGSEQYF. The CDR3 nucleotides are TGTGCCAGCTCCCGGGGCCCCGGGAGCGAGCAGTACTTC.

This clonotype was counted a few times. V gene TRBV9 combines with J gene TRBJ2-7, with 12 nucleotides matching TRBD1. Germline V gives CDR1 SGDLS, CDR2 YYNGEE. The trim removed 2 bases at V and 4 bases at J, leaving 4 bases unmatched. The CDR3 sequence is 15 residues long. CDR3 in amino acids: CASSVGTGGQYEQYF. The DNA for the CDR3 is TGTGCCAGCAGCGTCGGGACAGGGGGCCAATACGAGCAGTACTTC.

CDR3 nucleotides: TGTGCCAGCAGTACATACCGGGACGTCTCTAACTATGGCTACACCTTC. Translated: CASSTYRDVSNYGYTF. This chain links TRBV28 with TRBJ1-2; D possibly corresponds to TRBD1 (5 bases). CDR1 and CDR2 from the germline V gene are MDHEN and SYDVKM. The CDR3 totals 16 residues. Trimming cost V 5 bases and J 0 bases, with 16 bases left between them.

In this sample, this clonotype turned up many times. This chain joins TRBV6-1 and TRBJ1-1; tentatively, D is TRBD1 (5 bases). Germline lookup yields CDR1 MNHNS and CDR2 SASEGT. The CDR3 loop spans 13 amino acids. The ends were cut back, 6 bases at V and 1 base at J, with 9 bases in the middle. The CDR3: CASSRTTNTEAFF. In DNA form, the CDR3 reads TGTGCCAGCAGCCGGACAACGAACACTGAAGCTTTCTTT.

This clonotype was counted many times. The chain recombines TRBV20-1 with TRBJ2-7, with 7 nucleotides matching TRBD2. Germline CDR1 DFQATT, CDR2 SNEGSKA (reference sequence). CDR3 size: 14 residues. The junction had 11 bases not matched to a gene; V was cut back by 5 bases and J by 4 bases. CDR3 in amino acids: CSAGGQGEGYEQYF. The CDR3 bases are TGCAGTGCTGGGGGTCAAGGGGAGGGGTACGAGCAGTACTTC.

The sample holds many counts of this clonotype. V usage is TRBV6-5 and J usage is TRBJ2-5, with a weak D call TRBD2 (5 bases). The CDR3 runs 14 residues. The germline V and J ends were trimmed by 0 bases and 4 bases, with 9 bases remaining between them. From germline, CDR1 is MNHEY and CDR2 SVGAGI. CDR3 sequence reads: CASSYSAGIETQYF. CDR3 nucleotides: TGTGCCAGCAGTTACTCGGCCGGGATAGAGACCCAGTACTTC.